The clone carrying this T cell receptor (beta chain) has ten or more counts. This entry is derived from a study of human T cells and chemical hapten exposure. Study at large: Donors were sensitized with 2% DPC on the upper inner arm. Affected patients, primarily female, had alopecia areata, totalis or universalis.

TCRdb used MiXCR to reprocess the RACE reads, holding one entry per CDR3 protein. The table records roughly 96,000 distinct CDR3 sequences, about 9% of them present only once. This CDR3 is built from 15 residues. V trimming: 5 bases; J trimming: 2 bases; junction bases outside the gene matches: 3. CDR1 is MNHNY and CDR2 is SVGAGI in the germline V gene (reference sequence). Time point given: patch test 2, 6 weeks after DPC sensitization. Treatment given: therapeutic diphenylcyclopropenone sensitization with weekly scalp DPC. The material sequenced was whole blood, taken in connection with sensitization to the hapten diphenylcyclopropenone (DPC). The V call is TRBV6-6, the J call TRBJ2-1; 10 positions match TRBD2. This clonotype was obtained from a woman aged 40-49 years with alopecia areata. Some clones in this sample may be carry-over from other donors' samples. CDR3 sequence reads: CASSAAGGPYNEQFF. The CDR3 DNA sequence: TGTGCCAGCAGTGCAGCGGGAGGGCCCTACAATGAGCAGTTCTTC.